This T cell receptor beta chain stems from a study of T cell responses to AZD1222 COVID-19 vaccine. Some clones are missing from TCRdb's copy, which holds only in-frame ones; the method was immunoSEQ multiplex PCR. The repertoire holds 200,000 or so clones, with almost 95% as singletons. Notes on the study in general: Increased Spike-specific TCR breadth and depth were observed after two AZD1222 doses.

In the case of this clone: What it recognizes is unknown. One end of the junction does not line up with germline, which may come from a read error.

This CDR3 has 14 amino acids. Germline assignment: CDR1 MGHRA and CDR2 YSYEKL. The specimen comprised peripheral blood, sampled on day 0 of AZD1222 vaccination. This TCR was sampled from an adult in good health. The V call is TRBV4-1, the J call TRBJ1-1; a possible D gene is TRBD1 (5 bases). CDR3 protein: CASSLQEWNPEAFF. The CDR3 bases are TGCGCCAGCAGCCTACAGGAGTGGAACCCTGAAGCTTTCTTT.